A single sample is the source of the 18 T cell receptor beta chains below, sequenced in a study of OX40 agonist ivuxolimab in advanced cancers. Clones were sequenced by immunoSEQ multiplex PCR, and TCRdb holds only the in-frame ones, with some missing. The sample records roughly 34,000 clones, approximately 91% being singletons. Material: CD4+ or CD8+ T cells sorted from blood, obtained in a trial of the OX40 agonist ivuxolimab. The receptors stem from an adult with an advanced solid tumor such as melanoma, head and neck, liver or kidney cancer.

This clone is medium-sized. The chain is built from TRBV7-9 and TRBJ1-1; 7 bases map to TRBD1. The CDR3 is 12 residues long. Germline V CDR1 and CDR2: SEHNR, FQNEAQ (reference sequence). The V gene end was trimmed by 10 bases and the J gene end by 4 bases; junction bases not matched to a gene: 6. CDR3 in DNA: TGTGCCACGACAGGGACTGCCACTGAAGCTTTCTTT. This codes for CATTGTATEAFF.

The chain joins TRBV30 to TRBJ2-2, with D unclear. V lost 1 base and J lost 6, with 15 bases in between. Germline CDR1 is GTSNPN and CDR2 is SVGIG (reference sequence). The CDR3 length is 15 residues. CDR3 DNA sequence: TGTGCCTGGAGTGGAATTCCTCGAGGCGCCGGGGAGCTGTTTTTT. Its protein is CAWSGIPRGAGELFF.

This rearrangement joins TRBV11-2 to TRBJ2-7; 9 positions agree with TRBD2. Germline V gene data show CDR1 as SGHAT and CDR2 as FQNNGV. The ends lost 0 bases at V and 3 bases at J; junction bases unmatched: 6. The CDR3 sequence is 16 residues long. The CDR3 region is CASSLDRGSGSYEQYF. CDR3 DNA: TGTGCCAGCAGCTTAGATCGGGGTAGCGGGAGCTACGAGCAGTACTTC. The full variable domain, its missing parts supplied by reference TRBV11-2 and TRBJ2-7, is EAGVAQSPRYKIIEKRQSVAFWCNPISGHATLYWYQQILGQGPKLLIQFQNNGVVDDSQLPKDRFSAERLKGVDSTLKIQPAKLEDSAVYLCASSLDRGSGSYEQYFGPGTRLTVT.

The chain recombines TRBV29-1 with TRBJ2-1; 10 nucleotides line up with TRBD2. Germline CDR1 is SQVTM and CDR2 is ANQGSEA. V was pared by 6 bases and J by 6 bases, with 8 bases of the junction left unmatched. CDR3 length: 14 residues. DNA for the CDR3: TGCAGCGTCACTCTAGCGGGAGCGTTCAATGAGCAGTTCTTC. Encoded protein: CSVTLAGAFNEQFF.

The chain carries TRBV7-9 and TRBJ2-2, with TRBD2 matching over 11 bases. The V and J ends lost 5 bases and 2 bases, in that order; junction bases with no gene match: 7. CDR1 and CDR2 (germline): SEHNR, FQNEAQ (reference sequence). CDR3 length: 17 amino acids. CDR3 coding DNA: TGTGCCAGCAGCCCAATAACTAGCGGGGGAAACACCGGGGAGCTGTTTTTT. Protein sequence: CASSPITSGGNTGELFF.

The chain carries TRBV2 and TRBJ2-4, with D tentatively TRBD1 (6 bases). This CDR3 contains 14 residues. The V gene's germline CDR1 is SNHLY and CDR2 FYNNEI. The V gene lost 3 bases and the J gene lost 8 bases, with 14 bases spanning the gap. CDR3 nucleotides: TGTGCCAGCAGTGACTTACAGGGTATCGACATTCAGTACTTC. As protein: CASSDLQGIDIQYF.

This chain joins TRBV30 and TRBJ1-6; D gene uncertain. CDR1 GTSNPN and CDR2 SVGIG come from the germline V gene (reference sequence). The V end was cut by 4 bases, the J end by 0 bases, with 4 bases between. The CDR3 sequence is 13 residues long. CDR3 in DNA: TGTGCCTGGACGAGCTCCTATAATTCACCCCTCCACTTT. Amino acids: CAWTSSYNSPLHF.

The chain couples TRBV7-2 to TRBJ2-2, with TRBD2 as a possible D gene (5 bases). V lost 2 bases and J lost 7, with 11 bases in between. Germline-derived CDR1 and CDR2 are SGHTA and FQGNSA. This CDR3 spans 14 amino acids. CDR3 in DNA: TGTGCCAGCAGCTTACAATCAGCGGACGGGGAGCTGTTTTTT. It codes for CASSLQSADGELFF. The full variable domain, with the rest looked up from reference TRBV7-2 and TRBJ2-2, is GAGVSQSPSNKVTEKGKDVELRCDPISGHTALYWYRQSLGQGLEFLIYFQGNSAPDKSGLPSDRFSAERTGGSVSTLTIQRTQQEDSAVYLCASSLQSADGELFFGEGSRLTVL.

This chain links TRBV5-8 with TRBJ2-1; 7 bases match TRBD2. J was trimmed by 0 bases and V by 0 bases; bases with no gene match: 0. Germline V CDR1 and CDR2: SGHTS, YDEGEE. The CDR3 contains 15 residues. CDR3: CASSLGGSSYNEQFF. The CDR3 DNA reads TGTGCCAGCAGCTTGGGCGGGAGCTCCTACAATGAGCAGTTCTTC. The full variable domain, rest sourced from reference TRBV5-8 and TRBJ2-1, is EAGVTQSPTHLIKTRGQQATLRCSPISGHTSVYWYQQALGLGLQFLLWYDEGEERNRGNFPPRFSGRQFPNYSSELNVNALELEDSALYLCASSLGGSSYNEQFFGPGTRLTVL.

The chain carries TRBV7-2 and TRBJ2-7, with no clear D. CDR1 is SGHTA and CDR2 is FQGNSA in the germline V gene. The CDR3 runs to 15 residues. Trimming shortened V by 1 base and J by 4 bases, and 14 bases separated the two germline ends. DNA for the CDR3: TGTGCCAGCAGCTTAGATGGAAGGTCAGTGTACGAGCAGTACTTC. Amino acid sequence: CASSLDGRSVYEQYF.

The J gene is TRBJ2-7, the V gene TRBV7-2, with 10 bases lining up with TRBD1. Germline-derived CDR1 and CDR2 are SGHTA and FQGNSA. Trimming took 5 bases from V and 4 from J; bases not matched to a gene: 11. This CDR3 contains 16 residues. The CDR3 here is CASSRNLGTGEYEQYF. The CDR3 DNA follows: TGTGCCAGCAGCCGGAATCTCGGGACAGGGGAATACGAGCAGTACTTC.

The rearrangement links TRBV19 to TRBJ2-6; D gene unclear. Germline V gene sequence: CDR1 LNHDA, CDR2 SQIVND (reference sequence). The V and J ends lost 1 base and 0 bases respectively, with 4 bases between them. The CDR3 totals 15 residues. CDR3 in amino acids: CASSIANSGANVLTF. The CDR3 nucleotides are TGTGCCAGTAGTATAGCAAACTCTGGGGCCAACGTCCTGACTTTC.

The gene calls are TRBV5-1 and TRBJ2-2, with D possibly TRBD2 on 5 matching bases. Trimming stripped 2 bases from V and 6 bases from J, with 14 bases between. The germline gives CDR1 SGHRS, CDR2 YFSETQ. The CDR3 loop spans 15 amino acids. The CDR3 DNA reads as TGCGCCAGCAGCTTACGCGGGTCCTCTCCCGGGGAGCTGTTTTTT. Translated, it gives CASSLRGSSPGELFF.

The CDR3 region has the DNA TGTGCCAGCAGCTTAAACAGGGCGAGCTCCTACAATGAGCAGTTCTTC. Translated: CASSLNRASSYNEQFF. This sequence joins TRBV11-2 and TRBJ2-1, with D perhaps matching TRBD1 (6 bases). V dropped 2 bases and J dropped 0 bases, with 11 bases sitting between them. The CDR3 loop spans 16 amino acids. The germline V gene has CDR1 SGHAT and CDR2 FQNNGV.

The chain combines TRBV11-3 with TRBJ2-2; 8 bases align to TRBD1. The V gene's germline CDR1 is SGHNT and CDR2 YENEEA. The CDR3 covers 14 residues. The V gene end was trimmed by 4 bases and the J gene end by 5 bases; junction bases not matched to a gene: 3. CDR3 region: CASSSGQGTGELFF. The DNA of the CDR3 is TGTGCCAGCAGCTCTGGACAGGGAACCGGGGAGCTGTTTTTT. The whole variable domain, remainder taken from reference TRBV11-3 and TRBJ2-2, is EAGVVQSPRYKIIEKKQPVAFWCNPISGHNTLYWYLQNLGQGPELLIRYENEEAVDDSQLPKDRFSAERLKGVDSTLKIQPAELGDSAVYLCASSSGQGTGELFFGEGSRLTVL.

The chain couples TRBV5-4 to TRBJ2-1, with D hard to call. Between the trimmed V and J ends, which lost 0 bases and 6 bases, there was a span of 16 bases. CDR3 length equals 16 residues. The germline gives CDR1 SGHNT, CDR2 YYREEE (reference sequence). CDR3 region: CASSLEDHGPRNEQFF. In DNA, the CDR3 is TGTGCCAGCAGCTTGGAGGACCACGGGCCCCGCAATGAGCAGTTCTTC.

This chain uses TRBV28 with TRBJ2-7; 7 nucleotides agree with TRBD1. This CDR3 region has 15 residues. With V trimmed by 6 bases and J by 2 bases, 10 bases remained unmatched. CDR1 is MDHEN, CDR2 SYDVKM, per germline. CDR3 DNA: TGTGCCAGCAGGCACGACAGGGAAAGGACCTACGAGCAGTACTTC. Translation gives CASRHDRERTYEQYF.

Note on this clone: One junction end disagrees with the germline gene, perhaps due to a read error. The V call is TRBV19, the J call TRBJ1-5; D is undetermined. Germline CDR1 and CDR2: LNHDA and SQIVND (reference sequence). This CDR3 region has 15 residues. Here the CDR3 DNA reads TGTGCCAGTGGTATAACCCTTCGCGGCAATCAGCCCCAGCATTTT. It is translated as CASGITLRGNQPQHF. Full variable domain (outside the CDR3, taken from reference TRBV19 and TRBJ1-5): DGGITQSPKYLFRKEGQNVTLSCEQNLNHDAMYWYRQDPGQGLRLIYYSQIVNDFQKGDIAEGYSVSREKKESFPLTVTSAQKNPTAFYLCASGITLRGNQPQHFGDGTRLSIL.